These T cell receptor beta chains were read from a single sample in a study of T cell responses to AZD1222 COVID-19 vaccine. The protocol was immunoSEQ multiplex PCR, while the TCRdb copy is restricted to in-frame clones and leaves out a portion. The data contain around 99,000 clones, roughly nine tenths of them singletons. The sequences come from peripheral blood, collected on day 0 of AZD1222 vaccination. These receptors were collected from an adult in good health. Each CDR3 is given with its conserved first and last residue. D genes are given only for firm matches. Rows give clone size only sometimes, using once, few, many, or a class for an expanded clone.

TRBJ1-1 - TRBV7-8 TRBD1 TGTGCCAGCAGCTTATTGGGTCAGGGGGGGTCTGAAGCTTTCTTT CASSLLGQGGSEAFF
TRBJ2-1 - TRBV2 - TGTGCCAGCAGTGATTCGTACAATGAGCAGTTCTTC CASSDSYNEQFF
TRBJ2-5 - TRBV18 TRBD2 TGTGCCAGCTCACTCGGAATCGTAGCGGGGGGAAAAGAGACCCAGTACTTC CASSLGIVAGGKETQYF
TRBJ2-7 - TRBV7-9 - TGTGCCAGCACTCCCCCCCTAGAGTCTTCCTACGAGCAGTACTTC CASTPPLESSYEQYF
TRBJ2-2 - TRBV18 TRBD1 TGTGCCAGCTCACCAACAGACAGGGGGCGAGCCGGGGAGCTGTTTTTT CASSPTDRGRAGELFF
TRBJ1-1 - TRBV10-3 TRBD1 TGTGCCATCAGTACGGGACAGCGGAACACTGAAGCTTTCTTT CAISTGQRNTEAFF
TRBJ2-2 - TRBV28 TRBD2 TGTGCCAGCAGCTCTCCGGGGGGTCGGACCGGGGAGCTGTTTTTT CASSSPGGRTGELFF
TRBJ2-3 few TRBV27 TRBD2 TGTGCCAGCAGTTTACAGCGGGGGCGGTGGGATACGCAGTATTTT CASSLQRGRWDTQYF
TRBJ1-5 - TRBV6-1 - TGTGCCAGCAGTGGCCCCGGGACTCTAGGAGGGGGAAATCAGCCCCAGCATTTT CASSGPGTLGGGNQPQHF
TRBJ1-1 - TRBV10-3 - TGTGCCATCAGTGACAGGCCGAACACTGAAGCTTTCTTT CAISDRPNTEAFF
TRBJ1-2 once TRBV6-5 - TGTGCCAGCAGCCCGACAGCTAACTATGGCTACACCTTC CASSPTANYGYTF
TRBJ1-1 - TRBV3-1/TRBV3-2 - TGTGCCAGCAGCCTCCGGACACGCGACACTGAAGCTTTCTTT CASSLRTRDTEAFF
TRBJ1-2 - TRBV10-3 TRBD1 TGTGCCATCAGTGATTACGCAGGGGGCGCAGGCTATGGCTACACCTTC CAISDYAGGAGYGYTF
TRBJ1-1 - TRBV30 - TGTGCCTGGAGTGTACGACGTCTTGAGAACACTGAAGCTTTCTTT CAWSVRRLENTEAFF
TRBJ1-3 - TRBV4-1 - TGCGCCAGCAGCCAAGACAGGGTTGGAAACACCATATATTTT CASSQDRVGNTIYF
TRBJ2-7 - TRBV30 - TGTGCCTGGAGTAAGGGACCCGGCTACGAGCAGTACTTC CAWSKGPGYEQYF
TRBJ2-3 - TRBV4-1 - TGCGCCAGCAGCCAAGATCCAGGGGAGGGAGATACGCAGTATTTT CASSQDPGEGDTQYF
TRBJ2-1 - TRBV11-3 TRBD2 TGTGCCAGCAGCTTAGATCAGGGTGGGACTAGTAGCTACAATGAGCAGTTCTTC CASSLDQGGTSSYNEQFF
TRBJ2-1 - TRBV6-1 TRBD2 TGTGCCAGCAGTGAAATCGGGAGCGGGGGGCCCGATGAGCAGTTCTTC CASSEIGSGGPDEQFF
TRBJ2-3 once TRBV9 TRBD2 TGTGCCAGCAGCGCCGGGAGGGGTGGAGATACGCAGTATTTT CASSAGRGGDTQYF
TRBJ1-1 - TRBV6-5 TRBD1 TGTGCCAGCAGTTACTCTTCACAGGGGGCGCGCACTGAAGCTTTCTTT CASSYSSQGARTEAFF
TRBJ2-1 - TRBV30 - TGTGCCCACAAAGCTAGCGTGGGGGTAGGGTCCTACAATGAGCAGTTCTTC CAHKASVGVGSYNEQFF